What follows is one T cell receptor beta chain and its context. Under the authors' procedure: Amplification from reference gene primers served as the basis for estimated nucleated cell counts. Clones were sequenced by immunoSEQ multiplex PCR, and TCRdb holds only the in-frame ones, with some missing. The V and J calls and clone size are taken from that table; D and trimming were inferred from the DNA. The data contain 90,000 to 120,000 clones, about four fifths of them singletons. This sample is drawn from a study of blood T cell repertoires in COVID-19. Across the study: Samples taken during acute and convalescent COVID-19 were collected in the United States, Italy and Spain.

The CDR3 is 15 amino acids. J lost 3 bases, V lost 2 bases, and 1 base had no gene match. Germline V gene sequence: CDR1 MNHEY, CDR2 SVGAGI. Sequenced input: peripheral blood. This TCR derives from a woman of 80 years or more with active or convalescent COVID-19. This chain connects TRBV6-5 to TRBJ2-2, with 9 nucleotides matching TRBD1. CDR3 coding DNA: TGTGCCAGCAGTTACCGGACAGGGGACACCGGGGAGCTGTTTTTT. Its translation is CASSYRTGDTGELFF.